This T cell receptor beta chain was recorded in a study of beta chain features in type 1 diabetes. Reverse transcription of all isolated RNA meant that expressed TCRB transcripts were sequenced. TCRdb keeps only in-frame clones here, not all; method: immunoSEQ multiplex PCR. The sample has 400,000 to 500,000 clones, more than 11% seen once; the top ten hold 0.035% to 0.04%. Sorted populations all exceeded 95% purity. This clone was detected only a few times. Its specificity is not known. The CDR3 totals 16 residues. V shed 4 bases and J 2 bases; nucleotides not matched to a gene: 8. Looked up from germline, CDR1 is MNHNS and CDR2 is SASEGT. General observations from the study: Type 1 diabetes patients had moderately but significantly shorter TCRB CDR3s in all four CD4+ subsets. Researchers caution that PCR might favor shorter templates, equally among patients and controls. Relative to healthy donors, patients appeared to have naive, central memory and Treg TCRB repertoires that were more similar.

This TCR derives from a young man in good health. Sequencing used naive CD4+ T cells from blood. V is TRBV6-1 and J is TRBJ2-1, with 7 bases aligning to TRBD1. CDR3 residues: CASSAPAGGTYNEQFF. The DNA of the CDR3 is TGTGCCAGCAGTGCTCCCGCAGGGGGTACCTACAATGAGCAGTTCTTC.